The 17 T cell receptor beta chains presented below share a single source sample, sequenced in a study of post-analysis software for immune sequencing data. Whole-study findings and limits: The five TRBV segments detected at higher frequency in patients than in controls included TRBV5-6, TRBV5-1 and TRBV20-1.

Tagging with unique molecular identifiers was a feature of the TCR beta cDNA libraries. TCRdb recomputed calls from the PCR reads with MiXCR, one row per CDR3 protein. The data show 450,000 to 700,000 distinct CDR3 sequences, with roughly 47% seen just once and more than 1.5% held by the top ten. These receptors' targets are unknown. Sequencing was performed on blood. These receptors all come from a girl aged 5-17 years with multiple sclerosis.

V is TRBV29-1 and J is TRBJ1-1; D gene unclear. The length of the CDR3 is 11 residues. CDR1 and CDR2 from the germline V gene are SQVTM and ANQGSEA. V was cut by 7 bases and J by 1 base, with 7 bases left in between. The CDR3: CSGTGNTEAFF. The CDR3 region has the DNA TGCAGCGGGACGGGGAACACTGAAGCTTTCTTT.

The chain's CDR3 is CASSRSYVNTEAFF. DNA for the CDR3: TGTGCCAGCAGTAGGAGTTACGTAAACACTGAAGCTTTCTTT. This sequence joins TRBV6-5 and TRBJ1-1; D unresolved. CDR1 and CDR2 from the germline V gene are MNHEY and SVGAGI. The CDR3 consists of 14 residues. The V and J ends lost 5 bases and 2 bases respectively, with 12 bases between them.

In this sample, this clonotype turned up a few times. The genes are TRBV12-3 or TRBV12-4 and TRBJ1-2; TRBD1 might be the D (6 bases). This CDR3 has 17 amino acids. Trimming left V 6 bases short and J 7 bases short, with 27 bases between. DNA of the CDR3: TGTGCCAGCAGCAACCTCCACCAACAGGGAGGAGAGGGTGGCTACACCTTC. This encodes CASSNLHQQGGEGGYTF.

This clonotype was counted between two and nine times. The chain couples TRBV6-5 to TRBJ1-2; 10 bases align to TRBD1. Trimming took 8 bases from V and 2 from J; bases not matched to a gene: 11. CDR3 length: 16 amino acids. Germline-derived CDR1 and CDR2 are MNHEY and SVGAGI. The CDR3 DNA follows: TGTGCCAGCTCAGTAGACAGGGGGCGTTTAAACTATGGCTACACCTTC. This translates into CASSVDRGRLNYGYTF.

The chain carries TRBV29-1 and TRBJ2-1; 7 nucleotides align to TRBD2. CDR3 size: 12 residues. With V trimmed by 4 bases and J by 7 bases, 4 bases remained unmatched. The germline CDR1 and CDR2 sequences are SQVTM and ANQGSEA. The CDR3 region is CSVGLAGNEQFF. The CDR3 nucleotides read TGCAGCGTTGGACTAGCAGGGAATGAGCAGTTCTTC.

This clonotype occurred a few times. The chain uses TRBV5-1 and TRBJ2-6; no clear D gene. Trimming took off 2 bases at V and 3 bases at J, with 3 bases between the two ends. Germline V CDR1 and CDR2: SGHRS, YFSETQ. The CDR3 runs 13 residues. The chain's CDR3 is CASSFVGANVLTF. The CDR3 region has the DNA TGCGCCAGCAGCTTCGTTGGGGCCAACGTCCTGACTTTC.

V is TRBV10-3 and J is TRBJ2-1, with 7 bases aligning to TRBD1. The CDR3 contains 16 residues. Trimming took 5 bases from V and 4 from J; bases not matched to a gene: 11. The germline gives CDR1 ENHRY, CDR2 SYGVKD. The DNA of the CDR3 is TGTGCCATCAGTTCGAAAGGACAGGATAATTACAATGAGCAGTTCTTC. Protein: CAISSKGQDNYNEQFF.

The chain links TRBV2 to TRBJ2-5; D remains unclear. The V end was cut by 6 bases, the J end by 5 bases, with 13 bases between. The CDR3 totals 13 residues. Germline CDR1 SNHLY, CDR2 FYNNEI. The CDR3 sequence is CASSMTRRETQYF. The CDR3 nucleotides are TGTGCCAGCAGCATGACGCGTCGGGAGACCCAGTACTTC. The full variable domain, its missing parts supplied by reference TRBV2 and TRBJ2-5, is EPEVTQTPSHQVTQMGQEVILRCVPISNHLYFYWYRQILGQKVEFLVSFYNNEISEKSEIFDDQFSVERPDGSNFTLKIRSTKLEDSAMYFCASSMTRRETQYFGPGTRLLVL.

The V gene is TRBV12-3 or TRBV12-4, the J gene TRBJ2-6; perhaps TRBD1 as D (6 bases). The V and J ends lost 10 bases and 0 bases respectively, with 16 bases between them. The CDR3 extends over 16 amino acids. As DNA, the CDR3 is TGTGCCATAGGACGGGACACCAGCTCTGGGGCCAACGTCCTGACTTTC. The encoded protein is CAIGRDTSSGANVLTF.

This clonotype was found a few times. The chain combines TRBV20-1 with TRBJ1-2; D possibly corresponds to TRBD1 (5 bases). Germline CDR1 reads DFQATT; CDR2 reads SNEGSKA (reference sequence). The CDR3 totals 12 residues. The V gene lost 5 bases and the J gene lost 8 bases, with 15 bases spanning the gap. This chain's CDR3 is CSAGGQGAGYTF. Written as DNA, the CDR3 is TGCAGTGCTGGAGGGCAGGGAGCGGGCTACACCTTC.

The CDR3 DNA sequence: TGTGCCAGCAGTTACACCCCGGGACAACTTGGTGGCTACACCTTC. Protein sequence: CASSYTPGQLGGYTF. The chain employs TRBV6-5 and TRBJ1-2, with TRBD1 as a possible D gene (6 bases). CDR1 MNHEY and CDR2 SVGAGI come from the germline V gene. With 2 bases removed from V and 7 bases from J, the gap between germline ends came to 17 bases. The CDR3 is 15 residues long.

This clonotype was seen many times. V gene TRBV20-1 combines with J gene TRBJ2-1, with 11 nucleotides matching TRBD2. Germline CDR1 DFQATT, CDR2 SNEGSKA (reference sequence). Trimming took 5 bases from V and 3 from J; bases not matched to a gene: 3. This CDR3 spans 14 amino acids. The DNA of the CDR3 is TGCAGTGCTCCAGGACTAGCGGGCTACAATGAGCAGTTCTTC. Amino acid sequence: CSAPGLAGYNEQFF.

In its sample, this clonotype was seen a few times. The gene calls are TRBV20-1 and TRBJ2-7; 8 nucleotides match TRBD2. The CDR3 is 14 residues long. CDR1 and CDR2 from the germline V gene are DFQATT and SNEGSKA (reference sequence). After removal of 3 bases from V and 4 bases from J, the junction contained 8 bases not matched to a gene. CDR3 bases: TGCAGTGCTAGGGAGTCTAGCGGGCGATACGAGCAGTACTTC. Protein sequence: CSARESSGRYEQYF.

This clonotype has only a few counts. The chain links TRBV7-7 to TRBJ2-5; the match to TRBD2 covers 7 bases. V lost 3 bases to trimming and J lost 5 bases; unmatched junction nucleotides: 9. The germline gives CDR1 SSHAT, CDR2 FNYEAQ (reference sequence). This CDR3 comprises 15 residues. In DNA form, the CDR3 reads TGTGCCAGCAGCTTGGGAGGGGCTAGGCCCGAGACCCAGTACTTC. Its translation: CASSLGGARPETQYF. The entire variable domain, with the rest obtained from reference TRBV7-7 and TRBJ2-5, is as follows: GAGVSQSPRYKVTKRGQDVTLRCDPISSHATLYWYQQALGQGPEFLTYFNYEAQPDKSGLPSDRFSAERPEGSISTLTIQRTEQRDSAMYRCASSLGGARPETQYFGPGTRLLVL.

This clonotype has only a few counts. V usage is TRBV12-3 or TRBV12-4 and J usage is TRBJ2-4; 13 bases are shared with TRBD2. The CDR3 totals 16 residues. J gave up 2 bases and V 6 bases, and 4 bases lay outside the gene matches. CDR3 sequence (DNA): TGTGCCAGCAGCTCCGGGACTAGCGGGACCAAAAACATTCAGTACTTC. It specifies CASSSGTSGTKNIQYF.

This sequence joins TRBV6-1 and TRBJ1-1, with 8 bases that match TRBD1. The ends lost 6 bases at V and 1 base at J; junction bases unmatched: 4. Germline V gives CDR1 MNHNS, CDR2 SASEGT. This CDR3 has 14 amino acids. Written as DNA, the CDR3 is TGTGCCAGCAGCTGGACAGGGAGGAACACTGAAGCTTTCTTT. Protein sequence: CASSWTGRNTEAFF.

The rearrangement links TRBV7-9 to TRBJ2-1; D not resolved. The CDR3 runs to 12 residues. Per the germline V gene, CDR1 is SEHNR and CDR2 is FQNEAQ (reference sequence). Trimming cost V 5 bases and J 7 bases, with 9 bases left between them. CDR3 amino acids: CASSRVGNEQFF. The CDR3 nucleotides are TGTGCCAGCAGCCGGGTCGGAAATGAGCAGTTCTTC.